The present T cell receptor beta chain was sequenced within a study of T-cell reconstitution after alpha-beta-depleted transplantation in children (dated by TCRdb to 2016 to 2018). Notes on the research overall: The study quantitatively tracked T-cell immune reconstitution after TCRalphabeta/CD19-depleted allogeneic hematopoietic cell transplantation in children using TCR repertoire profiling. The study at large found these results: In some patients, high TCRbeta diversity at day 60 was attributed to recipient T cells and intrathymic progenitors that had survived conditioning. About two months after transplant, the apparently early recovery of alphabetaT-cell counts reportedly depended on just several hundred clones that had expanded rapidly and came from non-depleted graft cells. Hyperexpanded clone frequencies declined over subsequent months; after one year, T-cell counts and TCRbeta diversity were mostly attributed to newly produced T cells.

Details on this clonotype: The antigen this receptor binds is unknown. No much larger clonotype is one base removed from it; base qualities were not supplied.

The sample's treatment or condition label, in plain terms: allogeneic hematopoietic cell transplantation with graft depleted of TCRalphabeta T cells and CD19 B cells. Transplant recipients were children who received TCRalphabeta/CD19-depleted allogeneic hematopoietic cell grafts. From cysteine to phenylalanine, the CDR3 is 13 amino acids long. Here the CDR3 DNA is all that survives: 39 bases in frame from base 1. V drops 5 bases and J drops 2 bases, leaving 9 bases in between. Looking up the germline V gene yields CDR1 SGHRS and CDR2 YFSETQ. The method behind the library was PCR. This sample was sequenced with an Illumina HiSeq 2500. TCR libraries were prepared with molecular barcoding, using unique molecular identifiers to normalize TCRbeta repertoire quantification. The public reads were reanalyzed by TCRdb: fastp trimming at Q25, MiXCR alignment, in-frame beta chains only. Each entry merges the rows of one CDR3 protein and shows their most common DNA and genes. The sample profile shows fewer than 550,000 distinct CDR3 sequences; over 9.5% of them were found once. The biggest ten clones account for 14% of the sample.

Here the chain combines TRBV5-1 and TRBJ2-3; a tentative D match to TRBD1 spans 5 bases. The sample here was PBMCs, mostly from graft donor cells, taken 180 days after TCRalphabeta/CD19-depleted stem cell transplant. The source is a female patient between 2 and 15 years old who had a stem cell transplant for aplastic anemia, so the T cells may come from the graft donor. Here is the DNA: TGCGCCAGCAGTGACAGCTTCACAGATACGCAGTATTTT. This codes for CASSDSFTDTQYF.